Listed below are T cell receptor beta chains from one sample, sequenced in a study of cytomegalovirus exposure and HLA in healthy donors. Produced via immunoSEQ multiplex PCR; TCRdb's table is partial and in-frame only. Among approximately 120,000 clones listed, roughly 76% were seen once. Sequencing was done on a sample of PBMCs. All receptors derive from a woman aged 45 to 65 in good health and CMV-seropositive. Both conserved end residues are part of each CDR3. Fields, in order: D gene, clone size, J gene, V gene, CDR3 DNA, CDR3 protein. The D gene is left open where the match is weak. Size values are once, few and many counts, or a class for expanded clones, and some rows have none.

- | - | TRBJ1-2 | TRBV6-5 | TGTGCCAGCGGGACTGGGCTAGACTATGGCTACACCTTC | CASGTGLDYGYTF
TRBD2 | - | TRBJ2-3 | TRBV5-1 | TGCGCCAGCAGCTTAACGGGACTAGCGGGCACAGATACGCAGTATTTT | CASSLTGLAGTDTQYF
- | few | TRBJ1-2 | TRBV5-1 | TGCGCCAGCAGGTTACCCGGGGAGAATGGCTACACCTTC | CASRLPGENGYTF
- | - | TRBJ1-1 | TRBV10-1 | TGCGCCAGCAGTGATGGGGGCGACACTGAAGCTTTCTTT | CASSDGGDTEAFF
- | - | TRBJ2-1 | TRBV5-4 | TGTGCCAGCAGCTTCCGGGGACAAAGGAATGAGCAGTTCTTC | CASSFRGQRNEQFF
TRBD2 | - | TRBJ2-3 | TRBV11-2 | TGTGCCAGCAGCTCCCTCCGGGAGGGAGGGCAGTATTTT | CASSSLREGGQYF
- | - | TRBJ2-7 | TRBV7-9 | TGTGCCAGCAGCTTAGGCAGGCTGAGCTCCTACGAGCAGTACTTC | CASSLGRLSSYEQYF
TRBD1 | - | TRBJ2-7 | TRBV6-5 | TGTGCCAGCAGTTACTCCGGACAGGGAATCTCTAAAAAACAGTACTTC | CASSYSGQGISKKQYF
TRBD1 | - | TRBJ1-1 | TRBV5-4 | TGTGCCAGCAGCTTGGAACCCGGGACAGGGCTGGTTAAAGCTTTCTTT | CASSLEPGTGLVKAFF
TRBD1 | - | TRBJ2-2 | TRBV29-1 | TGCAGCGCGGGACAGATGGCCGGGGAGCTGTTTTTT | CSAGQMAGELFF
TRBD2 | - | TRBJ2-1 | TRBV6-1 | TGTGCCAGCAGTGAAGTCCCTTTAGCGGGAGCAGTCTACAATGAGCAGTTCTTC | CASSEVPLAGAVYNEQFF
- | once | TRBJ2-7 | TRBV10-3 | TGTGCCATCGGGCAGGGCCACAAGGACGAGCAGTACTTC | CAIGQGHKDEQYF
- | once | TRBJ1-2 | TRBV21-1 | TGTGCCAGCAGCGGCCGACAGGGGGGAGGCTATGGCTACACCTTC | CASSGRQGGGYGYTF
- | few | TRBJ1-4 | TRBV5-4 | TGTGCCAGCAGTGCGGAGGCCTCAACTAATGAAAAACTGTTTTTT | CASSAEASTNEKLFF
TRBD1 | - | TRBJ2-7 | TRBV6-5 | TGTGCCAGCAGACCGGGACAGGGCTCCTACGAGCAGTACTTC | CASRPGQGSYEQYF
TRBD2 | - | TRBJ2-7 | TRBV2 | TGTGCCAGCAGTCGACTAGCGGTCTCCTACGAGCAGTACTTC | CASSRLAVSYEQYF
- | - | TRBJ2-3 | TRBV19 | TGTGCCAGTACAGGGCTAGCGAGTACAGATACGCAGTATTTT | CASTGLASTDTQYF
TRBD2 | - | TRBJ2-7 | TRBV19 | TGTGCCAGTAGCTACGGGACTAGCGGTTACGAGCAGTACTTC | CASSYGTSGYEQYF
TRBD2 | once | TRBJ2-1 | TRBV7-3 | TGTGCCAGCAGCTTAACGGACCGCGGGGCGGGAGTCAATGAGCAGTTCTTC | CASSLTDRGAGVNEQFF
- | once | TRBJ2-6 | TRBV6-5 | TGTGCCAGCAGTTACGGCCCATCTGGGGCCAACGTCCTGACTTTC | CASSYGPSGANVLTF
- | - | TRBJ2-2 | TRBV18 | TGTGCCAGCTCACCACCTCAGGGTACCGGGGAGCTGTTTTTT | CASSPPQGTGELFF
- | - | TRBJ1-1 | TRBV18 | TGTGCCAGCTCTACGGTGAACACTGAAGCTTTCTTT | CASSTVNTEAFF
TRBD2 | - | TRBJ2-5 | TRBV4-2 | TGTGCCAGCAGCCAAGGGGTCCCCAGCGGGGTGGGAGAGACCCAGTACTTC | CASSQGVPSGVGETQYF
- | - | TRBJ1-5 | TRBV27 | TGTGCCAGCAGTTTCCTTGGACAGCCCATATCGCCCCAGCATTTT | CASSFLGQPISPQHF
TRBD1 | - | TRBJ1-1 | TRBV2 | TGTGCCAGCAGTTGGGAACAGGGGACCACTGAAGCTTTCTTT | CASSWEQGTTEAFF
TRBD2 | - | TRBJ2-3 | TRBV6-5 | TGTGCCAGCAGTCGCGCGGGGGGTGCAGATACGCAGTATTTT | CASSRAGGADTQYF
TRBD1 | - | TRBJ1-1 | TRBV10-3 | TGTGCCATCAGACCCGACAGGGATGAAGCTTTCTTT | CAIRPDRDEAFF
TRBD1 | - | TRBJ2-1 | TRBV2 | TGTGCCAGCAGACAGACAGGGTTAGAAAACAATGAGCAGTTCTTC | CASRQTGLENNEQFF
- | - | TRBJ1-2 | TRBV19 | TGTGCCAGTAGTTCCTACAAGACAGCTTATGGCTACACCTTC | CASSSYKTAYGYTF
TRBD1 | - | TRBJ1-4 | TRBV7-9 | TGTGCCAGCAGCTTGGGACAGGGTTTGGGTGAAAAACTGTTTTTT | CASSLGQGLGEKLFF
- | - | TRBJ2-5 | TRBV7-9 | TGTGCCAGCAGCCCTCGACTGGGAGAGACCCAGTACTTC | CASSPRLGETQYF
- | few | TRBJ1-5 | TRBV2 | TGTGCCAGCGGCGTGGGGGGAGTCCAGCCCCAGCATTTT | CASGVGGVQPQHF
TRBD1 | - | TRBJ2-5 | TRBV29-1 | TGCAGCGGGGCCGGGACAGGGGATATAGAGACCCAGTACTTC | CSGAGTGDIETQYF
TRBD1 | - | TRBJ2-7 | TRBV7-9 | TGTGCCAGCAGCTTAGTTAGGAGGCCGGACAGGGGAGGCTACGAGCAGTACTTC | CASSLVRRPDRGGYEQYF